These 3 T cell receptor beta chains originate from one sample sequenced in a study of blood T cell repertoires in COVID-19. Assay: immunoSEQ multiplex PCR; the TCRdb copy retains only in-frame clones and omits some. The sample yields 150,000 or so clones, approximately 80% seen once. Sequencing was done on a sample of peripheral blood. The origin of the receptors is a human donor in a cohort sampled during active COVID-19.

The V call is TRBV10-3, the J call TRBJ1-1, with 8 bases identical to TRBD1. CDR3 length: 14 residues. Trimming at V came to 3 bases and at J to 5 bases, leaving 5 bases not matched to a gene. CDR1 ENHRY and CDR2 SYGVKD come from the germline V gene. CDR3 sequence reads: CAISDQGARTEAFF. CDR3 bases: TGTGCCATCAGTGATCAGGGGGCTCGTACTGAAGCTTTCTTT.

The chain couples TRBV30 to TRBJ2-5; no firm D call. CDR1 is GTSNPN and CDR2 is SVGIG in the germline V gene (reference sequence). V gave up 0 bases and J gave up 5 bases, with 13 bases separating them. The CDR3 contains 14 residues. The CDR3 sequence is CAWSVLRRQETQYF. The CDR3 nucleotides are TGTGCCTGGAGTGTTCTTCGCAGGCAGGAGACCCAGTACTTC.

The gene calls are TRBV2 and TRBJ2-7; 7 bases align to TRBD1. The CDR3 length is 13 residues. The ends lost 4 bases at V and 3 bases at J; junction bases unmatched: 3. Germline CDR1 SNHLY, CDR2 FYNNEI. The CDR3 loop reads CASSATGNYEQYF. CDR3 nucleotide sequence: TGTGCCAGCAGTGCGACAGGGAACTACGAGCAGTACTTC.